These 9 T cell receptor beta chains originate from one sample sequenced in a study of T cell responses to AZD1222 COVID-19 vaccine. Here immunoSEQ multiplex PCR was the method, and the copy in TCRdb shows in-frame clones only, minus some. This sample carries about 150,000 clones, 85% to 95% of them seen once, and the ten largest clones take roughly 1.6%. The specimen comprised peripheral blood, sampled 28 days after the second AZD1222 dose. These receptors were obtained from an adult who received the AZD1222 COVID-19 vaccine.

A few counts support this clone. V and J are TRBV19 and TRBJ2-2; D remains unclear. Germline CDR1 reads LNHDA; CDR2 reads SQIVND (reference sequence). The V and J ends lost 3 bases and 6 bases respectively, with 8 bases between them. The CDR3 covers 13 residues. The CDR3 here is CASSISSSGELFF. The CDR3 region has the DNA TGTGCCAGTAGTATCTCCAGTTCCGGGGAGCTGTTTTTT.

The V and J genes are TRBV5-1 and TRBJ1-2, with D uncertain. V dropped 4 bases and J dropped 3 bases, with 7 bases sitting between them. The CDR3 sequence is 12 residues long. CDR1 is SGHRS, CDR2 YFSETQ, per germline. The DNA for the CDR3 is TGCGCCAGCAGCATTGGACACTATGGCTACACCTTC. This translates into CASSIGHYGYTF.

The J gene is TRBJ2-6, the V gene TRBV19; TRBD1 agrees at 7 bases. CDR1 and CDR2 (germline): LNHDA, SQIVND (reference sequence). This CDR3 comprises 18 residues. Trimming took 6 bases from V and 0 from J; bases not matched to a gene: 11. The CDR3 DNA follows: TGTGCCAGTAGCATGGGACAGAGGGACCACTCTGGGGCCAACGTCCTGACTTTC. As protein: CASSMGQRDHSGANVLTF.

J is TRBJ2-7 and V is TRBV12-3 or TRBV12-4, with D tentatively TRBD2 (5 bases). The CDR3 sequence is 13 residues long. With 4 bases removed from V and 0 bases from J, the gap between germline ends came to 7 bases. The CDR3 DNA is TGTGCCAGCAGTTACGGGGACTCCTACGAGCAGTACTTC. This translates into CASSYGDSYEQYF.

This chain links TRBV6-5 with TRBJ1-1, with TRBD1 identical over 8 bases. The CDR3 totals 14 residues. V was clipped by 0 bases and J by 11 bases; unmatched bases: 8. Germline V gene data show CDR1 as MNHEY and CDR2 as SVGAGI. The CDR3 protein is CASSYSNRGVSAFF. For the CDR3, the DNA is TGTGCCAGCAGTTACTCGAACAGGGGGGTCTCGGCTTTCTTT.

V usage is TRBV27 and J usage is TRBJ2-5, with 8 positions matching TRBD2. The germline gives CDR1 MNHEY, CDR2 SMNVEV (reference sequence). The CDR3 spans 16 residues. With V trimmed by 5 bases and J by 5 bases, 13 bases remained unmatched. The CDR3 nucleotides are TGTGCCAGCAGTGCCCCAGCCCGGGGGGGCGGGGAGACCCAGTACTTC. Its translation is CASSAPARGGGETQYF.

The chain's CDR3 is CASSERGGSLNTEAFF. CDR3 nucleotides: TGTGCCAGCAGTGAAAGGGGGGGGAGTTTAAACACTGAAGCTTTCTTT. This chain connects TRBV6-1 to TRBJ1-1, with D perhaps TRBD1 (6 bases). The CDR3 runs to 16 residues. V lost 2 bases and J 2 bases, leaving 15 bases between the germline ends. Germline lookup yields CDR1 MNHNS and CDR2 SASEGT.

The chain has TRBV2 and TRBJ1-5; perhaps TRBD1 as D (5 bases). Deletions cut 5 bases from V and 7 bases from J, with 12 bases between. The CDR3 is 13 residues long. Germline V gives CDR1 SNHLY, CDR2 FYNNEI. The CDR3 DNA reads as TGTGCCAGCAGTCCAGGGAGAGGACAGCCCCAGCATTTT. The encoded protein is CASSPGRGQPQHF.

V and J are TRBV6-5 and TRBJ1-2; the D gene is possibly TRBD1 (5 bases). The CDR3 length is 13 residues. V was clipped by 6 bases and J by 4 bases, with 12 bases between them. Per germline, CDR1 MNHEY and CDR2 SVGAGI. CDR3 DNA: TGTGCCAGCAGCCGGGGACCGGCCTATGGCTACACCTTC. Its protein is CASSRGPAYGYTF.